These 31 T cell receptor beta chains share one sample of origin, sequenced in a study of human T cells and chemical hapten exposure. TCRdb fed the RACE reads into MiXCR, producing one record per CDR3 protein. This table holds about 110,000 distinct CDR3 sequences, roughly 10% found once. Time point in this sample: patch test 2, 6 weeks after DPC sensitization. Specified treatment: therapeutic diphenylcyclopropenone sensitization with weekly scalp DPC. The source material was whole blood, sampled in connection with sensitization to the hapten diphenylcyclopropenone (DPC). The source of these receptors is a middle-aged woman with alopecia areata. Some clones in this sample may be carry-over from other donors' samples.

A word on this clonotype: One end of the junction is discordant with germline, which a read error may explain. The rearrangement joins TRBV13 to TRBJ1-1, with a tentative D call TRBD1 (5 bases). Germline values: CDR1 PRHDT, CDR2 FYEKMQ (reference sequence). This CDR3 has 14 amino acids. CDR3 sequence: CASSVGVAHTEAFF. CDR3 DNA: TGTGCCAGCAGCGTAGGGGTTGCGCACACTGAAGCTTTCTTT.

This clonotype has ten or more counts. The V and J genes are TRBV12-3 or TRBV12-4 and TRBJ1-2; tentatively, D is TRBD1 (5 bases). The length of the CDR3 is 13 residues. Deletions cut 3 bases from V and 4 bases from J, with 9 bases between. The CDR3 DNA reads TGTGCCAGCAGTTTTGGGGCCGTCTATGGCTACACCTTC. Translation: CASSFGAVYGYTF.

There are many counts of this clonotype. This chain uses TRBV28 with TRBJ2-7; the D gene is possibly TRBD1 (5 bases). Germline-derived CDR1 and CDR2 are MDHEN and SYDVKM. With 6 bases removed from V and 3 bases from J, the gap between germline ends came to 21 bases. This CDR3 contains 16 residues. CDR3 sequence: CASSGPDSFPLYEQYF. In DNA form, the CDR3 reads TGTGCCAGCAGCGGACCCGACAGTTTTCCCCTCTACGAGCAGTACTTC.

This clonotype occurred a few times. This sequence joins TRBV30 and TRBJ1-2; 8 nucleotides align to TRBD1. Germline V gene data show CDR1 as GTSNPN and CDR2 as SVGIG (reference sequence). This CDR3 spans 12 amino acids. V shed 7 bases and J 8 bases; nucleotides not matched to a gene: 9. CDR3 coding DNA: TGTGCCTACTACAGGGGGATTCAAGGCTACACCTTC. Its translation: CAYYRGIQGYTF.

This clonotype was counted ten times or more. V gene TRBV9 combines with J gene TRBJ2-7; TRBD2 aligns across 12 bases. The CDR3 loop spans 15 amino acids. Unmatched junction bases numbered 3, after V lost 4 bases and J lost 1 base. Germline-derived CDR1 and CDR2 are SGDLS and YYNGEE. The CDR3, as DNA: TGTGCCAGCAGCTTCGGGACTAGCGGGTCCTACGAGCAGTACTTC. This encodes CASSFGTSGSYEQYF.

There are many counts of this clonotype. As DNA, the CDR3 is TGCGCCAGCAGCCAAGTCCCGGGGCCTGTGGGTGGCTACACCTTC. Its translation is CASSQVPGPVGGYTF. The gene calls are TRBV4-1 and TRBJ1-2, with a possible D match to TRBD1 (5 bases). The CDR3 sequence is 15 residues long. Germline V gives CDR1 MGHRA, CDR2 YSYEKL. With 1 base removed from V and 7 bases from J, the gap between germline ends came to 16 bases.

This clonotype was detected ten times or more. This chain links TRBV6-2 or TRBV6-3 with TRBJ2-3, with D possibly being TRBD2 (6 bases). The CDR3 runs to 13 residues. Germline V gives CDR1 MNHEY, CDR2 SVGEGT. Trimming cost V 6 bases and J 10 bases, with 17 bases left between them. CDR3 amino acids: CASSPGDVEAQYF. The CDR3 nucleotides read TGTGCCAGCAGCCCGGGGGACGTCGAGGCGCAGTATTTT.

CDR3 coding DNA: TGTGCCATCCGCGTGACAGGGGGGACCTACGAGCAGTACTTC. Protein sequence: CAIRVTGGTYEQYF. V usage is TRBV6-2 or TRBV6-3 and J usage is TRBJ2-7, with 9 bases that match TRBD1. The germline gives CDR1 MNHEY, CDR2 SVGEGT. The CDR3 has 14 amino acids. Trimming removed 10 bases from V and 2 bases from J; junction bases left unmatched: 9.

The chain carries TRBV7-2 and TRBJ2-2; no reliable D call. The germline V and J ends were trimmed by 2 bases and 7 bases, with 11 bases remaining between them. The length of the CDR3 is 14 residues. The germline gives CDR1 SGHTA, CDR2 FQGNSA. DNA for the CDR3: TGTGCCAGCAGCTTATATACCAAAGACGGGGAGCTGTTTTTT. Protein sequence: CASSLYTKDGELFF.

This clonotype was seen many times. The V call is TRBV3-1, the J call TRBJ1-2; 8 bases line up with TRBD1. V lost 5 bases to trimming and J lost 4 bases; unmatched junction nucleotides: 6. The germline gives CDR1 LGHDT, CDR2 YNNKEL (reference sequence). This CDR3 contains 14 residues. The CDR3 nucleotides read TGTGCCAGCAGCGAGACAGGGGTCGGCTATGGCTACACCTTC. Amino acid sequence: CASSETGVGYGYTF.

This clonotype showed up just a few times. The genes are TRBV10-3 and TRBJ2-7; 9 nucleotides align to TRBD1. Trimming took 0 bases from V and 4 from J; bases not matched to a gene: 4. The CDR3 runs to 15 residues. CDR1 and CDR2 (germline): ENHRY, SYGVKD. The CDR3 spells CAISESPGQGYEQYF. CDR3 sequence (DNA): TGTGCCATCAGTGAGTCTCCGGGACAGGGTTACGAGCAGTACTTC.

The chain carries TRBV11-2 and TRBJ2-1; 10 positions match TRBD2. The CDR3 runs to 15 residues. Trimming cost V 5 bases and J 5 bases; bases outside gene matches: 6. Germline loops: CDR1 SGHAT, CDR2 FQNNGV. The CDR3 nucleotides read TGTGCCAGCAGCCCAACTAGCGGGGCCAACAATGAGCAGTTCTTC. It encodes CASSPTSGANNEQFF. The whole variable domain, remainder taken from reference TRBV11-2 and TRBJ2-1, is EAGVAQSPRYKIIEKRQSVAFWCNPISGHATLYWYQQILGQGPKLLIQFQNNGVVDDSQLPKDRFSAERLKGVDSTLKIQPAKLEDSAVYLCASSPTSGANNEQFFGPGTRLTVL.

The rearrangement links TRBV28 to TRBJ2-7; tentative D call: TRBD2 (6 bases). This CDR3 has 16 amino acids. V was trimmed by 6 bases and J by 2 bases, leaving 20 bases between them. In germline, CDR1 is MDHEN, CDR2 SYDVKM. CDR3 loop: CASRPEWRGRTYEQYF. The CDR3 nucleotides are TGTGCCAGCAGGCCCGAGTGGCGGGGCCGGACCTACGAGCAGTACTTC.

This clonotype was seen more than once but under ten times. This rearrangement joins TRBV5-4 to TRBJ1-1; 7 bases line up with TRBD1. The CDR3 covers 12 residues. Germline V CDR1 and CDR2: SGHNT, YYREEE (reference sequence). With V trimmed by 3 bases and J by 7 bases, 3 bases remained unmatched. The CDR3 DNA reads TGTGCCAGCAGCTCGAACAGGGGTGAAGCTTTCTTT. This translates into CASSSNRGEAFF. The variable domain in full, with the rest retrieved from reference TRBV5-4 and TRBJ1-1, is ETGVTQSPTHLIKTRGQQVTLRCSSQSGHNTVSWYQQALGQGPQFIFQYYREEENGRGNFPPRFSGLQFPNYSSELNVNALELDDSALYLCASSSNRGEAFFGQGTRLTVV.

The sample holds a few counts of this clonotype. This chain links TRBV21-1 with TRBJ1-5; the table's D call of TRBD1 was not tested on the DNA. TRBV21-1 is termed a pseudogene. The CDR3 loop spans 16 amino acids. The CDR3, as DNA: TGTGCCAGCAGCAAATTTACGGGACAGGTCAATCAGCCCCAGCATTTT. Translated: CASSKFTGQVNQPQHF.

J is TRBJ2-7 and V is TRBV6-1, with a possible D match to TRBD1 (7 bases). The CDR3 covers 15 residues. Germline loops: CDR1 MNHNS, CDR2 SASEGT. Deletions cut 10 bases from V and 2 bases from J, with 21 bases between. The DNA of the CDR3 is TGTGCCAACGGCCAGACAGGGAGGCAACCCTACGAGCAGTACTTC. Protein product: CANGQTGRQPYEQYF.

V usage is TRBV19 and J usage is TRBJ1-5; no definite D call. The germline gives CDR1 LNHDA, CDR2 SQIVND (reference sequence). V was clipped by 3 bases and J by 9 bases, with 15 bases between them. CDR3 length: 14 amino acids. In DNA, the CDR3 is TGTGCCAGTAGTATGTCCCCGGGATTCCCGCCCCAGCATTTT. This translates into CASSMSPGFPPQHF.

This clonotype turned up a few times. The chain employs TRBV7-2 and TRBJ2-1; no clear D gene. The CDR3 runs to 17 residues. Germline values: CDR1 SGHTA, CDR2 FQGNSA. Trimming shortened V by 1 base and J by 0 bases, and 13 bases separated the two germline ends. In DNA form, the CDR3 reads TGTGCCAGCAGCTTAGAACTGTGGACGGCCTCCTACAATGAGCAGTTCTTC. Encoded protein: CASSLELWTASYNEQFF.

This clonotype was detected a few times. The V and J genes are TRBV6-2 or TRBV6-3 and TRBJ2-2, with a tentative D call TRBD1 (5 bases). Germline loops: CDR1 MNHEY, CDR2 SVGEGT. This CDR3 is built from 14 residues. V lost 7 bases and J 7 bases, leaving 16 bases between the germline ends. CDR3 region: CASTLTGPYGELFF. The CDR3 DNA reads as TGTGCCAGCACGTTAACAGGTCCCTACGGGGAGCTGTTTTTT.

This clonotype showed up many times. This sequence joins TRBV10-3 and TRBJ1-1; D possibly corresponds to TRBD1 (5 bases). The V and J ends lost 4 bases and 4 bases respectively, with 13 bases between them. CDR1 is ENHRY and CDR2 is SYGVKD in the germline V gene. The CDR3 has 14 amino acids. This CDR3 is CAISVGTTGTEAFF. CDR3 coding DNA: TGTGCCATCAGTGTTGGGACGACCGGCACTGAAGCTTTCTTT.

This clonotype has more than one count but fewer than ten. This sequence joins TRBV5-1 and TRBJ1-2; TRBD1 matches 7 bases. From germline, CDR1 is SGHRS and CDR2 YFSETQ. CDR3 length: 16 amino acids. The V and J ends lost 0 bases and 3 bases, in that order; junction bases with no gene match: 8. Written as DNA, the CDR3 is TGCGCCAGCAGCTTGGATAGGGGGCCCTTGGACTATGGCTACACCTTC. This codes for CASSLDRGPLDYGYTF.

This clonotype was seen ten or more times. CDR3 DNA sequence: TGTGCCAGCAGTTACTGGGGAGAGACCCAGTACTTC. This translates into CASSYWGETQYF. This chain links TRBV6-2 or TRBV6-3 with TRBJ2-5; D unresolved. The germline V gene has CDR1 MNHEY and CDR2 SVGEGT. This CDR3 has 12 amino acids. The ends were cut back, 1 base at V and 4 bases at J, with 4 bases in the middle.

CDR3 sequence (DNA): TGTGCCAGCAGCACACTTAGCCGGGGGGGCTCCTACAATGAGCAGTTCTTC. Protein sequence: CASSTLSRGGSYNEQFF. V gene TRBV9 combines with J gene TRBJ2-1; 8 nucleotides agree with TRBD2. J lost 0 bases, V lost 4 bases, and 9 bases had no gene match. CDR1 and CDR2 (germline): SGDLS, YYNGEE. There are 17 residues in the CDR3.

The chain employs TRBV6-1 and TRBJ2-1; the match to TRBD1 covers 8 bases. CDR1 is MNHNS and CDR2 is SASEGT in the germline V gene. Trimming at V came to 6 bases and at J to 7 bases, leaving 8 bases not matched to a gene. The CDR3 has 14 residues. CDR3 residues: CASSAVQGGNEQFF. The CDR3 nucleotides are TGTGCCAGCAGCGCGGTACAGGGGGGAAATGAGCAGTTCTTC.

This clonotype turned up a few times. The J gene is TRBJ2-7, the V gene TRBV12-3 or TRBV12-4; D may be TRBD1 or TRBD2 (5 bases each). The V end was cut by 2 bases, the J end by 11 bases, with 13 bases between. The CDR3 runs to 12 residues. DNA of the CDR3: TGTGCCAGCAGTTTAAGTAGCCGAGGGGAGTACTTC. This translates into CASSLSSRGEYF.

In its sample, this clonotype was seen a few times. The CDR3 protein is CATQGGLYNEQFF. The CDR3 region has the DNA TGTGCCACCCAGGGGGGGCTTTACAATGAGCAGTTCTTC. The genes are TRBV7-2 and TRBJ2-1; either TRBD1 or TRBD2 may supply D (7 bases each). Germline assignment: CDR1 SGHTA and CDR2 FQGNSA. The CDR3 length is 13 residues. V gave up 10 bases and J gave up 4 bases, with 14 bases separating them.

This clonotype occurred many times. V and J are TRBV20-1 and TRBJ1-5, with D unresolved. Looked up from germline, CDR1 is DFQATT and CDR2 is SNEGSKA (reference sequence). This CDR3 region has 14 residues. The V and J ends lost 6 bases and 0 bases respectively, with 12 bases between them. The CDR3 DNA reads as TGCAGTGCCTCAACCTCAAATAGCAATCAGCCCCAGCATTTT. It specifies CSASTSNSNQPQHF.

In its sample, this clonotype was seen a few times. The V and J genes are TRBV7-9 and TRBJ2-7, with TRBD2 matching 7 bases. V trimming: 5 bases; J trimming: 3 bases; junction bases outside the gene matches: 13. CDR1 SEHNR and CDR2 FQNEAQ come from the germline V gene (reference sequence). CDR3 length: 16 amino acids. The CDR3 protein is CASSPGGGRARYEQYF. The CDR3 coding sequence is TGTGCCAGCAGCCCGGGGGGAGGGAGGGCCCGCTACGAGCAGTACTTC.

This clonotype has at least ten counts. The CDR3 coding sequence is TGTGCCAGCAGCCTAATAAATACGCAGTATTTT. Its protein product is CASSLINTQYF. This rearrangement joins TRBV7-2 to TRBJ2-3, with D hard to call. Trimming pared 5 bases from V and 7 bases from J, leaving 7 bases between. Germline V gives CDR1 SGHTA, CDR2 FQGNSA. CDR3 length: 11 residues.

In this sample, this clonotype turned up a few times. The J gene is TRBJ2-1, the V gene TRBV20-1; D gene unclear. The V end was cut by 3 bases, the J end by 9 bases, with 21 bases between. CDR1 is DFQATT and CDR2 is SNEGSKA in the germline V gene (reference sequence). The CDR3 totals 15 residues. The DNA of the CDR3 is TGCAGTGCTAGTTCCCCCTACTATAAGCGCGGTGAGCAGTTCTTC. The encoded protein is CSASSPYYKRGEQFF.

In this sample, this clonotype turned up a few times. In DNA form, the CDR3 reads TGTGCCAGCAGTACCCGACAGGGAGGTGGCTACACCTTC. Translation gives CASSTRQGGGYTF. The J gene is TRBJ1-2, the V gene TRBV6-1, with 7 bases lining up with TRBD1. V was pared by 5 bases and J by 7 bases, with 7 bases of the junction left unmatched. The CDR3 is 13 amino acids. Germline lookup yields CDR1 MNHNS and CDR2 SASEGT.